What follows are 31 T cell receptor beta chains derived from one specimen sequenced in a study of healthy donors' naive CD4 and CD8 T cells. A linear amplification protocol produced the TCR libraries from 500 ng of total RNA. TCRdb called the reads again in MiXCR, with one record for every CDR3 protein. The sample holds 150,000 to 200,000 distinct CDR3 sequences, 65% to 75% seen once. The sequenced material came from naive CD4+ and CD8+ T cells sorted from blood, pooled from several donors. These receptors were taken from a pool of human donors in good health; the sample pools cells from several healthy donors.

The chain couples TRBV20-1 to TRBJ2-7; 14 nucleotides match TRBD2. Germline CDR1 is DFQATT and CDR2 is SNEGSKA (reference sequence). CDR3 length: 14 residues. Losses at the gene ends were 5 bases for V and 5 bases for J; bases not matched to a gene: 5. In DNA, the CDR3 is TGCAGTGCTTATCGACTAGCGGGAGGGGACGAGCAGTACTTC. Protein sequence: CSAYRLAGGDEQYF.

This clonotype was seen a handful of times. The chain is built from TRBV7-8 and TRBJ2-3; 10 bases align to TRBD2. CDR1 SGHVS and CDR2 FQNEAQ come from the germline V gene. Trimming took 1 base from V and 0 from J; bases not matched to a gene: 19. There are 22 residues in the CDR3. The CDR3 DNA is TGTGCCAGCAGCTTAGTAGCGAGAACCCCTAGCGGGAGCCCTCCTAGCACAGATACGCAGTATTTT. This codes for CASSLVARTPSGSPPSTDTQYF.

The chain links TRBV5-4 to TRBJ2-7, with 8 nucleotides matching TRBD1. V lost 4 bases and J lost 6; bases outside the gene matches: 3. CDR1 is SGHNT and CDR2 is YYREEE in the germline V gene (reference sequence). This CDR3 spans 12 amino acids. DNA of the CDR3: TGTGCCAGCAGCCCCGGGACAGGCGAGCAGTACTTC. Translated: CASSPGTGEQYF.

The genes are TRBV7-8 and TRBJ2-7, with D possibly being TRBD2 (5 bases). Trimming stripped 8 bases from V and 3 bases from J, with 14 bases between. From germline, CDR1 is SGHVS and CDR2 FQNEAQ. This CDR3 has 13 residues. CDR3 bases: TGTGCCAGCGCCTGGGCGGGCAACTACGAGCAGTACTTC. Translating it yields CASAWAGNYEQYF.

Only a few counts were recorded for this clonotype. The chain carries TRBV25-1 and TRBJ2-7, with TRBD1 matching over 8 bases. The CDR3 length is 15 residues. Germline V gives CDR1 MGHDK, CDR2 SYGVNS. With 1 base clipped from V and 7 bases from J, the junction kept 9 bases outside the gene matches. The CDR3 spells CASSESGQATGEQYF. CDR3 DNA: TGTGCCAGCAGTGAATCGGGACAGGCCACGGGGGAGCAGTACTTC.

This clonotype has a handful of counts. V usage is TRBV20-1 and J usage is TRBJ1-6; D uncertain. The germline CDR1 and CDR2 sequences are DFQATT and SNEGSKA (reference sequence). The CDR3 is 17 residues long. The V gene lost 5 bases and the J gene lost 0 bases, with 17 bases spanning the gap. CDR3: CSAPSGLWSSYNSPLHF. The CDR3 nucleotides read TGCAGTGCTCCCTCCGGACTCTGGAGCTCCTATAATTCACCCCTCCACTTT.

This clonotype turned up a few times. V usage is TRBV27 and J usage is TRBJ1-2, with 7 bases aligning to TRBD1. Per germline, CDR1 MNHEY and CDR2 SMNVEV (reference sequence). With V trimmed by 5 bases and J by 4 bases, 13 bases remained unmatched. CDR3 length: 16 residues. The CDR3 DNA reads TGTGCCAGCAGTCAAGGGGCCGGGACAGACTTCTATGGCTACACCTTC. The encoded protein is CASSQGAGTDFYGYTF.

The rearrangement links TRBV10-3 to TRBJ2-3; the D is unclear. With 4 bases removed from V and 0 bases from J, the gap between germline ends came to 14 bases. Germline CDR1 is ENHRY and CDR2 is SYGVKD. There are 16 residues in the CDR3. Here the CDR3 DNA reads TGTGCCATCAGTGTAGGTGGCGTCACTAGCACAGATACGCAGTATTTT. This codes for CAISVGGVTSTDTQYF.

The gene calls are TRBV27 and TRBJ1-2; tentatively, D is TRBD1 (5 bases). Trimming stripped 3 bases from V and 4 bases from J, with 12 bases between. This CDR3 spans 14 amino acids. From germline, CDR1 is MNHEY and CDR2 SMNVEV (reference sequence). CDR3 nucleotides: TGTGCCAGCAGTTTTTCGGGGGATTCCTATGGCTACACCTTC. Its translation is CASSFSGDSYGYTF.

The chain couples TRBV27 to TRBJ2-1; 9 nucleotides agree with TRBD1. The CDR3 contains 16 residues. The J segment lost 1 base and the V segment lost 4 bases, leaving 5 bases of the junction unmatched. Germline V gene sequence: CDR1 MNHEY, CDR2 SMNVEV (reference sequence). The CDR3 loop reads CASSYLGQGSYNEQFF. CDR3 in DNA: TGTGCCAGCAGTTATCTCGGACAGGGGTCCTACAATGAGCAGTTCTTC.

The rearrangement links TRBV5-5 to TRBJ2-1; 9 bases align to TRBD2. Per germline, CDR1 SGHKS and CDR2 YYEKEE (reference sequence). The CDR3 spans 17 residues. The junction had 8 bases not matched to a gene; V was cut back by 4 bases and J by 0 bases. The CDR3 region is CASSRTSAQSSYNEQFF. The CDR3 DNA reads TGTGCCAGCAGCCGGACTAGCGCCCAGAGCTCCTACAATGAGCAGTTCTTC.

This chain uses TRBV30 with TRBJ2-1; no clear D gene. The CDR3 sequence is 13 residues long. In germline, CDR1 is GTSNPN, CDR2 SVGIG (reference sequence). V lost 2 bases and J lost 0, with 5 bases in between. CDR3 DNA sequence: TGTGCCTGGAGTAAGAGCTCCTACAATGAGCAGTTCTTC. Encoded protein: CAWSKSSYNEQFF.

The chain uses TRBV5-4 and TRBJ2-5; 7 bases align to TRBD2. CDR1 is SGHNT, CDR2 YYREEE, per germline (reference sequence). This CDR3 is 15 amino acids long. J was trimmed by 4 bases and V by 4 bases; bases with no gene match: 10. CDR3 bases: TGTGCCAGCAGCCCCGCGGGAGTTATGGGAGAGACCCAGTACTTC. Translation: CASSPAGVMGETQYF. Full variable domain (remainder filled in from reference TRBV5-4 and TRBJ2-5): ETGVTQSPTHLIKTRGQQVTLRCSSQSGHNTVSWYQQALGQGPQFIFQYYREEENGRGNFPPRFSGLQFPNYSSELNVNALELDDSALYLCASSPAGVMGETQYFGPGTRLLVL.

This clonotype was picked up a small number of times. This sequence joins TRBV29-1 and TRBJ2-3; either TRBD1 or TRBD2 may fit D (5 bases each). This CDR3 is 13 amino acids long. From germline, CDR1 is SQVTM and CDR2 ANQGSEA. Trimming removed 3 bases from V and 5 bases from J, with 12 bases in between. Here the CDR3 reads CSVEPTGGDTQYF. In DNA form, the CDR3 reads TGCAGCGTTGAGCCCACAGGAGGAGATACGCAGTATTTT.

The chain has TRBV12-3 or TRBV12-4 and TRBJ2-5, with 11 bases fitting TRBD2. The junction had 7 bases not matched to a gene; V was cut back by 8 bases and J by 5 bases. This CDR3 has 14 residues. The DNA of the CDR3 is TGTGCCAGCGGTTCGAGGACTAGCGGGGAGACCCAGTACTTC. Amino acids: CASGSRTSGETQYF.

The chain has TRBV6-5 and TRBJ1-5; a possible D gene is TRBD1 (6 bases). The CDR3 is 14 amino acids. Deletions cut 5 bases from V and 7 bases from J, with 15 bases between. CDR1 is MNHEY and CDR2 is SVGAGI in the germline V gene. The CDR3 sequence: CASSPPGAWQPQHF. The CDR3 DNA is TGTGCCAGCAGTCCACCAGGGGCTTGGCAGCCCCAGCATTTT.

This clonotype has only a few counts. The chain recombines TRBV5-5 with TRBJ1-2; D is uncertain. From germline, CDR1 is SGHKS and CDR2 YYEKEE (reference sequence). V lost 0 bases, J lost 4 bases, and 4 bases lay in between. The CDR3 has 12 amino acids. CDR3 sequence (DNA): TGTGCCAGCAGCTTGGCATCCTATGGCTACACCTTC. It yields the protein CASSLASYGYTF.

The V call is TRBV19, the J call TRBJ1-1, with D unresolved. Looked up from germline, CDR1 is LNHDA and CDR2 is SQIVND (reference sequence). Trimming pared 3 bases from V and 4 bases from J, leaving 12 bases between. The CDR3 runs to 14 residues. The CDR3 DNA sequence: TGTGCCAGTAGTATTGGAGGGCGCGGCACTGAAGCTTTCTTT. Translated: CASSIGGRGTEAFF. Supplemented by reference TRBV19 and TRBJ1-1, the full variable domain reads DGGITQSPKYLFRKEGQNVTLSCEQNLNHDAMYWYRQDPGQGLRLIYYSQIVNDFQKGDIAEGYSVSREKKESFPLTVTSAQKNPTAFYLCASSIGGRGTEAFFGQGTRLTVV.

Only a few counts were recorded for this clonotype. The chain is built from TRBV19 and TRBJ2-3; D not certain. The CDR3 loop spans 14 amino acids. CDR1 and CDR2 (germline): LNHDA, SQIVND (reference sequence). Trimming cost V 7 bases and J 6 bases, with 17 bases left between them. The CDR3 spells CASTGQPVGDTQYF. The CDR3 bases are TGTGCCAGTACTGGGCAGCCCGTAGGTGATACGCAGTATTTT. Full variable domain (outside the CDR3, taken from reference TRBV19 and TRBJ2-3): DGGITQSPKYLFRKEGQNVTLSCEQNLNHDAMYWYRQDPGQGLRLIYYSQIVNDFQKGDIAEGYSVSREKKESFPLTVTSAQKNPTAFYLCASTGQPVGDTQYFGPGTRLTVL.

CDR3 in amino acids: CASSLIRTSEAFF. The CDR3 region has the DNA TGTGCCAGCAGTCTGATCAGAACTTCTGAAGCTTTCTTT. The chain carries TRBV27 and TRBJ1-1; D unclear. Germline V gene data show CDR1 as MNHEY and CDR2 as SMNVEV (reference sequence). V shed 5 bases and J shed 6 bases, with 13 bases lying between them. The CDR3 extends over 13 amino acids.

The CDR3: CASITGLYGYTF. Written as DNA, the CDR3 is TGTGCCAGTATTACCGGGCTCTATGGCTACACCTTC. This chain links TRBV19 with TRBJ1-2, with unresolved D. The CDR3 has 12 residues. V lost 7 bases to trimming and J lost 4 bases, with 10 bases between them. Germline CDR1 reads LNHDA; CDR2 reads SQIVND (reference sequence).

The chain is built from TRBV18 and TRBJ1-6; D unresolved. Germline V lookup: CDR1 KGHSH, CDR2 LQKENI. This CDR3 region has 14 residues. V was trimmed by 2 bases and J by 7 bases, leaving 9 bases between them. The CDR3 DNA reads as TGTGCCAGCTCACCAGGAGGGTTGAATTCACCCCTCCACTTT. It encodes CASSPGGLNSPLHF.

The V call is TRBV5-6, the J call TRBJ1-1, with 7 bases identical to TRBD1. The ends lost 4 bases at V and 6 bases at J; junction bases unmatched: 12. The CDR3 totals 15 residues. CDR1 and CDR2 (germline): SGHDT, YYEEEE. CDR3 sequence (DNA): TGTGCCAGCAGCCAGTTTGGTGGACAGGCCCCTGAAGCTTTCTTT. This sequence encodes CASSQFGGQAPEAFF.

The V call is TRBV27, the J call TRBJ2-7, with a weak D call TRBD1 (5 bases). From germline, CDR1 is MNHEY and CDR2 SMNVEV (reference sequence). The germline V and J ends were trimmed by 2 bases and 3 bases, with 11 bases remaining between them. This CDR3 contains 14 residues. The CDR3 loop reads CASSLEGQHYEQYF. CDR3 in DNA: TGTGCCAGCAGTTTAGAAGGACAACACTACGAGCAGTACTTC.

The CDR3 reads CASSLANRLDGYTF. CDR3 nucleotides: TGCGCCAGCAGCTTGGCAAACAGGTTGGACGGCTACACCTTC. The J gene is TRBJ1-2, the V gene TRBV5-1, with D maybe TRBD1 (5 bases). Germline V gene data show CDR1 as SGHRS and CDR2 as YFSETQ. V lost 0 bases and J 8 bases, leaving 14 bases between the germline ends. CDR3 size: 14 residues. The full variable domain, completed using reference TRBV5-1 and TRBJ1-2, is KAGVTQTPRYLIKTRGQQVTLSCSPISGHRSVSWYQQTPGQGLQFLFEYFSETQRNKGNFPGRFSGRQFSNSRSEMNVSTLELGDSALYLCASSLANRLDGYTFGSGTRLTVV.

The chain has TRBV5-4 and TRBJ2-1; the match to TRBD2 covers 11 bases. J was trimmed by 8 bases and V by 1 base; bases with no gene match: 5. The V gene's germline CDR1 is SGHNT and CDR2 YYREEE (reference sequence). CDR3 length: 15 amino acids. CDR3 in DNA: TGTGCCAGCAGCTTGTTCGGTAGCGGGAGGGATGAGCAGTTCTTC. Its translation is CASSLFGSGRDEQFF.

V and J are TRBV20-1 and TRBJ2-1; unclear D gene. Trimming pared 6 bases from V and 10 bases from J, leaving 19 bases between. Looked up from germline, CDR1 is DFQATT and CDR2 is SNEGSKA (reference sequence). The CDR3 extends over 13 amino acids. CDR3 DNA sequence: TGCAGTGCACCTACGACGGGCTATCCAGAGCAGTTCTTC. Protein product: CSAPTTGYPEQFF.

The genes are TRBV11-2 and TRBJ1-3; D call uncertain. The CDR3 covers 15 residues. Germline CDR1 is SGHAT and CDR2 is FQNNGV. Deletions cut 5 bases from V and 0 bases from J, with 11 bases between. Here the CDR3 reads CASSPSGLSGNTIYF. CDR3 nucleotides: TGTGCCAGCAGCCCATCAGGCCTCTCTGGAAACACCATATATTTT.

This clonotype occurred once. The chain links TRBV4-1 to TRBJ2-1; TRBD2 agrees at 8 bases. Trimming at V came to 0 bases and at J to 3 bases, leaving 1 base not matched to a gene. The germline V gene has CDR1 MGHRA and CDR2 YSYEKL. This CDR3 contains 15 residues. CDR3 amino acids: CASSQDGTSYNEQFF. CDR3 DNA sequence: TGCGCCAGCAGCCAAGATGGGACTAGCTACAATGAGCAGTTCTTC.

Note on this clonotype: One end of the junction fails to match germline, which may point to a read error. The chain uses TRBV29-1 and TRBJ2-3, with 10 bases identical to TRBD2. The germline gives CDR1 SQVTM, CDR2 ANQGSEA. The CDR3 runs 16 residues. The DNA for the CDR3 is TGCAGCGTTGAAGTCGGGGGACTAGCGAGAACAGGTACGCAGTATTTT. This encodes CSVEVGGLARTGTQYF.

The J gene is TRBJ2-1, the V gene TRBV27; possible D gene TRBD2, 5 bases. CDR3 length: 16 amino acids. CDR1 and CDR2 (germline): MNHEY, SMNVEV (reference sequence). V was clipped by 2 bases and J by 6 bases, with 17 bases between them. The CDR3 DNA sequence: TGTGCCAGCAGTTTACATTCTGGGGAGTGGAGCAATGAGCAGTTCTTC. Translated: CASSLHSGEWSNEQFF.